The present entry profiles one T cell receptor (beta chain) with its context. Sequenced by immunoSEQ multiplex PCR; TCRdb stores in-frame clones only, minus some. The sample has a few hundred thousand clones; around nine tenths are singletons. The data stem from a study of blood T cell repertoires in COVID-19. Study in general: Sites in the United States, Italy and Spain provided acute and convalescent COVID-19 samples.

CDR3 length: 13 residues. The V gene end was trimmed by 6 bases and the J gene end by 10 bases; junction bases not matched to a gene: 9. This sequence originates from a woman aged 18-29 years who had recovered from COVID-19. The chain recombines TRBV12-3 or TRBV12-4 with TRBJ1-5, with TRBD1 matching 7 bases. The sequenced sample consisted of PBMCs or T cells enriched from blood (not recorded which). The CDR3 spells CASSRTGPGPQHF. CDR3 DNA: TGTGCCAGCAGCCGGACAGGCCCAGGCCCCCAGCATTTT.